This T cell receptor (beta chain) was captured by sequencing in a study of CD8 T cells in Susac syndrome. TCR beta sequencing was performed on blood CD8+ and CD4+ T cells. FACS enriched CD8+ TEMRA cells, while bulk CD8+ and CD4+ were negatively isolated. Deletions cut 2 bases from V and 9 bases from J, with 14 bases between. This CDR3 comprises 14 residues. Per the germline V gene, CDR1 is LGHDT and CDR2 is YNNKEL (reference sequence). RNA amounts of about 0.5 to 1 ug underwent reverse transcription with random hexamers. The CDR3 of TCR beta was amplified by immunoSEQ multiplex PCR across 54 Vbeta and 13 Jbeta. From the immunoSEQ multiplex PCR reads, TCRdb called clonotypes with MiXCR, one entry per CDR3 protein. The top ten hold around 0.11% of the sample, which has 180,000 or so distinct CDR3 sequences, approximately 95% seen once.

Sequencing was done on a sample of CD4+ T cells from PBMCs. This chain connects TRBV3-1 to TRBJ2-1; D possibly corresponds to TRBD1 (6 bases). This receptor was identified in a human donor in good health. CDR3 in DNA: TGTGCCAGCAGCCAATACAGGGATAGGACTGAGCAGTTCTTC. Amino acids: CASSQYRDRTEQFF.